Listed below are T cell receptor beta chains from one sample, sequenced in a study of response to subunit inactivated influenza vaccine. One entry per CDR3 protein results from TCRdb running MiXCR on the RT-PCR reads. Among about half a million distinct CDR3 sequences listed, approximately 11% were seen once. The material sequenced was PBMCs from blood, taken 45 days after vaccination. Every receptor here comes from a man aged 50 to 60 who received an inactivated influenza vaccine. CDR3s include the opening cysteine and the closing phenylalanine or tryptophan. D genes are given only for firm matches. Only part of the rows carry a size: once, few, many, or a class if the clone is expanded.

TRBJ2-7 TRBD1 TRBV6-5 few TGTGCCAGCAGTTACTCGACCGGGACAGGGGCCTACGAGCAGTACTTC CASSYSTGTGAYEQYF
TRBJ2-7 TRBD2 TRBV4-1 . TGCGCCAGCAGCCGGAGGACTAGCGGGAGTAGATACGAGCAGTACTTC CASSRRTSGSRYEQYF
TRBJ1-2 TRBD1 TRBV10-3 . TGTGCCATCAGTGAGTCGGTTGGACAGGGGATCGATGGCTACACCTTC CAISESVGQGIDGYTF
TRBJ1-1 . TRBV20-1 . TGCAGTGCTAGGGCCGGACACGCGAACGCTGAAGCTTTCTTT CSARAGHANAEAFF
TRBJ2-7 . TRBV6-2/TRBV6-3 . TGTGCCAGCAGTACCCAATTCCCATCCTACGAGCAGTACTTC CASSTQFPSYEQYF
TRBJ1-2 . TRBV7-9 . TGTGCCAGCAGCTTAACCATGGCATCGAGCTATGGCTACACCTTC CASSLTMASSYGYTF
TRBJ2-1 TRBD2 TRBV6-1 many TGTGCCAGCAGCCTGGGGGGACTAGAGAAAAATGAGCAGTTCTTC CASSLGGLEKNEQFF
TRBJ2-7 . TRBV28 . TGTGCCAGCAGTCCACGGGGACTTGCGAGCTCCTACGAGCAGTACTTC CASSPRGLASSYEQYF
TRBJ2-7 TRBD1 TRBV20-1 few TGCAGTGCCCCTAGGTCCAGGGGGCAAGAGCAGTACTTC CSAPRSRGQEQYF
TRBJ2-3 TRBD1 TRBV7-9 few TGTGCCAGCAGCTCGATGGGACAGAGCCGCACAGATACGCAGTATTTT CASSSMGQSRTDTQYF
TRBJ2-7 TRBD2 TRBV6-2/TRBV6-3 . TGTGCCAGCAGTAGACCTCCGGCAGCGGGAGGCCTCTACGAGCAGTACTTC CASSRPPAAGGLYEQYF
TRBJ2-3 TRBD2 TRBV20-1 few TGCAGTGCTACGCGGGAGGGACTCACAGATACGCAGTATTTT CSATREGLTDTQYF
TRBJ2-7 TRBD2 TRBV12-3/TRBV12-4 few TGTGCCAGCAGGGGGGGAGGGTTCTACGAGCAGTACTTC CASRGGGFYEQYF
TRBJ2-7 TRBD1 TRBV7-9 . TGTGCCAGCAGCTTAGCTAGGGACAGTTACTACGAGCAGTACTTC CASSLARDSYYEQYF
TRBJ2-1 TRBD2 TRBV6-2/TRBV6-3 few TGTGCCAGCAGTTACCAGCGGGGGGGTTGGGATGAGCAGTTCTTC CASSYQRGGWDEQFF
TRBJ2-3 . TRBV29-1 . TGCAGCGTCGTTCCGGGGAGCGCAAGACACGCTAGCACAGATACGCAGTATTTT CSVVPGSARHASTDTQYF
TRBJ1-2 TRBD1 TRBV29-1 many TGCAGCGTTGAAGTGCGACAGGGCCGGGGCTACACCTTC CSVEVRQGRGYTF
TRBJ2-5 TRBD2 TRBV6-2/TRBV6-3 few TGTGCCAGCAACCTAGCGGGGAGAGGGTTCCGAGAGACCCAGTACTTC CASNLAGRGFRETQYF
TRBJ2-2 TRBD2 TRBV5-4 . TGTGCCAGCAGCTCGCGGGGACTAGCGGGGGGAACGAACACCGGGGAGCTGTTTTTT CASSSRGLAGGTNTGELFF
TRBJ2-7 . TRBV7-2 . TGTGCCAGCAGCCCCATAACAGCCTACGAGCAGTACTTC CASSPITAYEQYF
TRBJ1-5 . TRBV5-6 many TGTGCCAGCAGCGTGGGCAATCAGCCCCAGCATTTT CASSVGNQPQHF
TRBJ2-7 TRBD2 TRBV5-1 . TGCGCCAGCAGCCCACGTAGCGGGACCGACGAGCAGTACTTC CASSPRSGTDEQYF